The entry that follows covers one TCR beta chain sequence. Its antigen remains unknown. The sequenced fragment ends 3 residues before the CDR3 boundary, so the rest is inferred from the germline J gene. This record belongs to a study of T cells in women clearing cervical HPV infection. Overall study context: Controls were women whose single incident HPV16 infection cleared within 12 months without precancer or cancer. Controls gave blood once infection was undetectable; cases at lesion identification. General observations from the study: Richness plus V gene abundances separated cases from controls with AUC about 0.87. CIN3+ cases had significantly higher TCR richness than controls; evenness did not differ.

Only in-frame clones appear in the TCRdb table, and some are missing; sequencing was by immunoSEQ multiplex PCR. Its table lists roughly 28,000 clones. CDR1 is DFQATT and CDR2 is SNEGSKA in the germline V gene (reference sequence). V gave up 6 bases and J gave up 1 base; unmatched junction bases: 4. There are 14 residues in the CDR3. The clonotype originates from a woman between 18 and 70 years old with a cervical HPV16 infection that either progressed to CIN3+ or cleared (not recorded which). The specimen sequenced was blood buffy coat. J is TRBJ2-1 and V is TRBV20-1; 9 bases match TRBD2. CDR3 sequence reads: CSATLAGSYNEQFF. CDR3 DNA, as far as it was read: TGCAGTGCGACCCTAGCGGGGTCCTACAATGAG.